The present TCR beta chain was sequenced within a study of T cells in localized non-small cell lung cancer. Regarding this clone: As yet, its antigen is unknown.

General observations from the study: The highest T cell clonality was in uninvolved adjacent lung, above tumor. Adjacent lung had a median around 60 of the 100 largest tumor clones. Heterogeneity is still possible, as just one tumor region was sequenced.

TCRdb keeps only in-frame clones here, not all; method: immunoSEQ multiplex PCR. The profile covers approximately 5,200 clones, with under 45% appearing a single time and around 15% taken by the ten largest. V lost 5 bases to trimming and J lost 0 bases, with 14 bases between them. CDR1 is LNHDA and CDR2 is SQIVND in the germline V gene (reference sequence). This CDR3 has 16 amino acids. This sequence joins TRBV19 and TRBJ2-4; TRBD1 might be the D (5 bases). Source: lung tumor tissue, taken before any cancer treatment. The origin of this receptor is a man between 40 and 75 years old with stage I lung adenocarcinoma. CDR3 residues: CASSLGQPKAKNIQYF. In nucleotides, the CDR3 is TGTGCCAGTAGTCTGGGGCAGCCAAAAGCCAAAAACATTCAGTACTTC.